These 17 T cell receptor beta chains were all obtained from the same sample, sequenced in a study of blood T cell repertoires in COVID-19. Assay: immunoSEQ multiplex PCR; the TCRdb copy retains only in-frame clones and omits some. There are about 360,000 clones in the sample; approximately 88% occur only once, and roughly 2% lies in the top ten. Sequencing was done on a sample of PBMCs or T cells enriched from blood (not recorded which). The receptors were gathered from a woman aged 40 to 50 with acute COVID-19.

V and J are TRBV19 and TRBJ1-4, with a possible D match to TRBD1 (6 bases). Per the germline V gene, CDR1 is LNHDA and CDR2 is SQIVND (reference sequence). This CDR3 is built from 14 residues. Trimming shortened V by 0 bases and J by 13 bases, and 15 bases separated the two germline ends. CDR3: CASSIDSVEGGLFF. In DNA form, the CDR3 reads TGTGCCAGTAGTATAGATTCGGTCGAAGGGGGACTGTTTTTT.

The rearrangement joins TRBV6-5 to TRBJ2-5; D possibly corresponds to TRBD1 (6 bases). The germline V gene has CDR1 MNHEY and CDR2 SVGAGI. V was clipped by 6 bases and J by 7 bases, with 21 bases between them. This CDR3 has 15 residues. CDR3 in DNA: TGTGCCAGCAGCACTCCAGGGGACCGGGGTGGGACCCAGTACTTC. This encodes CASSTPGDRGGTQYF.

This chain uses TRBV19 with TRBJ2-6, with 9 nucleotides matching TRBD1. With V trimmed by 5 bases and J by 3 bases, 8 bases remained unmatched. The CDR3 runs 17 residues. CDR1 LNHDA and CDR2 SQIVND come from the germline V gene (reference sequence). The DNA of the CDR3 is TGTGCCAGTAGTGATGGGACAGGGAGAATTGGGGCCAACGTCCTGACTTTC. Translating it yields CASSDGTGRIGANVLTF.

Comments on this clone: A junction boundary mismatches the germline segment, possibly from a read error. The V and J genes are TRBV6-5 and TRBJ2-7; D is possibly TRBD1 or TRBD2 (5 bases each). The V gene's germline CDR1 is MNHEY and CDR2 SVGAGI. There are 11 residues in the CDR3. The CDR3: CASREPNEQYF. The CDR3 region has the DNA TGTGCGAGCAGGGAGCCCAACGAGCAGTACTTC.

This rearrangement joins TRBV4-1 to TRBJ2-7, with 8 bases aligning to TRBD2. V lost 3 bases and J lost 7; bases outside the gene matches: 11. This CDR3 is built from 15 residues. Germline CDR1 and CDR2: MGHRA and YSYEKL. The CDR3 coding sequence is TGCGCCAGCAGCCAGCTCAGCGGGGGCCCCTGGGAGCAGTACTTC. This codes for CASSQLSGGPWEQYF.

The chain is built from TRBV19 and TRBJ2-3; D unresolved. V lost 1 base to trimming and J lost 5 bases, with 7 bases between them. From germline, CDR1 is LNHDA and CDR2 SQIVND (reference sequence). This CDR3 region has 13 residues. CDR3 in DNA: TGTGCCAGTAGTATAGGAGGCCGAGATACGCAGTATTTT. Its protein is CASSIGGRDTQYF.

The rearrangement uses TRBV2 and TRBJ1-5; 7 nucleotides match TRBD1. Germline CDR1 and CDR2: SNHLY and FYNNEI. The CDR3 spans 14 residues. V was pared by 6 bases and J by 3 bases, with 5 bases of the junction left unmatched. This CDR3 reads CASRGQPLNQPQHF. Written as DNA, the CDR3 is TGTGCCAGCAGGGGACAGCCGCTCAATCAGCCCCAGCATTTT.

The chain links TRBV7-2 to TRBJ2-5, with D possibly being TRBD2 (5 bases). Between the trimmed V and J ends, which lost 3 bases and 7 bases, there was a span of 15 bases. There are 14 residues in the CDR3. Germline V gene lookup returns CDR1 SGHTA and CDR2 FQGNSA. The CDR3 DNA follows: TGTGCCAGCAGCTTCGGACTTGCCCGGTGGACCCAGTACTTC. It codes for CASSFGLARWTQYF.

V gene TRBV7-9 combines with J gene TRBJ2-2, with 8 positions matching TRBD1. The CDR3 covers 16 residues. The trim removed 2 bases at V and 6 bases at J, leaving 8 bases unmatched. Germline lookup yields CDR1 SEHNR and CDR2 FQNEAQ (reference sequence). The CDR3 coding sequence is TGTGCCAGCAGCTTACGATCGGACAGGGTATCCGGGGAGCTGTTTTTT. Amino acid sequence: CASSLRSDRVSGELFF.

This chain uses TRBV10-3 with TRBJ1-5; D call uncertain. This CDR3 comprises 16 residues. V was cut by 2 bases and J by 8 bases, with 19 bases left in between. The germline CDR1 and CDR2 sequences are ENHRY and SYGVKD. CDR3 loop: CAISEGWFRAGEPQHF. The CDR3 DNA is TGTGCCATCAGTGAGGGGTGGTTTAGGGCCGGGGAGCCCCAGCATTTT.

V and J are TRBV19 and TRBJ1-5, with 7 bases aligning to TRBD1. Germline lookup yields CDR1 LNHDA and CDR2 SQIVND (reference sequence). The trim removed 0 bases at V and 1 base at J, leaving 6 bases unmatched. This CDR3 spans 17 amino acids. The CDR3 DNA is TGTGCCAGTAGTATAGACCCAGGACAGGCGAGCAATCAGCCCCAGCATTTT. It codes for CASSIDPGQASNQPQHF. The complete variable domain, with remaining parts taken from reference TRBV19 and TRBJ1-5, reads DGGITQSPKYLFRKEGQNVTLSCEQNLNHDAMYWYRQDPGQGLRLIYYSQIVNDFQKGDIAEGYSVSREKKESFPLTVTSAQKNPTAFYLCASSIDPGQASNQPQHFGDGTRLSIL.

J is TRBJ1-3 and V is TRBV30; 10 bases align to TRBD1. The CDR3 extends over 16 amino acids. Losses at the gene ends were 1 base for V and 0 bases for J; bases not matched to a gene: 3. Germline V gene data show CDR1 as GTSNPN and CDR2 as SVGIG (reference sequence). The CDR3 loop reads CAWSATGGHSGNTIYF. In nucleotides, the CDR3 is TGTGCCTGGAGTGCGACAGGGGGCCACTCTGGAAACACCATATATTTT.

This sequence joins TRBV9 and TRBJ1-3; D may be TRBD1 (5 bases). The ends were cut back, 0 bases at V and 0 bases at J, with 10 bases in the middle. The CDR3 contains 16 residues. Germline V gene sequence: CDR1 SGDLS, CDR2 YYNGEE. The CDR3 here is CASSVGTGFSGNTIYF. CDR3 DNA: TGTGCCAGCAGCGTAGGAACAGGCTTCTCTGGAAACACCATATATTTT.

J is TRBJ1-5 and V is TRBV18; perhaps TRBD1 as D (6 bases). The CDR3 contains 16 residues. Germline V CDR1 and CDR2: KGHSH, LQKENI. The germline V and J ends were trimmed by 2 bases and 1 base, with 12 bases remaining between them. CDR3 in DNA: TGTGCCAGCTCACCATCGGGAAGGGGGAGCAATCAGCCCCAGCATTTT. Translated: CASSPSGRGSNQPQHF.

This rearrangement joins TRBV5-1 to TRBJ1-5; 8 bases fit TRBD1. The CDR3 consists of 14 residues. Germline V gives CDR1 SGHRS, CDR2 YFSETQ. V lost 0 bases and J lost 8; bases outside the gene matches: 4. The CDR3 reads CASSLGTGREPQHF. The CDR3 DNA is TGCGCCAGCAGCTTGGGGACAGGGAGAGAGCCCCAGCATTTT.

The chain carries TRBV5-1 and TRBJ1-2, with no clear D. The CDR3 covers 15 residues. The V end was cut by 4 bases, the J end by 0 bases, with 13 bases between. Germline-derived CDR1 and CDR2 are SGHRS and YFSETQ. CDR3 nucleotide sequence: TGCGCCAGCAGCCTCCGGGAGGGAGCTAACTATGGCTACACCTTC. It is translated as CASSLREGANYGYTF.

This clone was seen a single time. The chain links TRBV10-3 to TRBJ1-1, with a possible D match to TRBD1 (5 bases). CDR1 and CDR2 from the germline V gene are ENHRY and SYGVKD. This CDR3 has 16 amino acids. Trimming left V 0 bases short and J 1 base short, with 12 bases between. In DNA form, the CDR3 reads TGTGCCATCAGTGAGTCGAGGAGCAGGGAGAACACTGAAGCTTTCTTT. Its translation is CAISESRSRENTEAFF.